A few counts support the clone carrying this T cell receptor (beta chain). What it binds is unknown. The sample originates from a study of human T cells and chemical hapten exposure. Turning to the study itself: Sensitizing treatment utilized 2% DPC over a 2 cm by 2 cm portion of upper inner arm skin. Weekly scalp doses of diphenylcyclopropenone were given to patients during the approximately 25-week study.

Each CDR3 protein gets one entry after TCRdb re-called the RACE reads with MiXCR. Here the sample spans a few hundred thousand distinct CDR3 sequences, approximately 5% being singletons. General study findings and limits: Among expanded TCRs, significantly more large CDR3 similarity clusters formed than among controls.

Time point: pre-sensitization, week 0. Treatment meaning: therapeutic diphenylcyclopropenone sensitization with weekly scalp DPC. The germline V gene has CDR1 PRHDT and CDR2 FYEKMQ (reference sequence). The CDR3 totals 14 residues. Trimming removed 4 bases at V and 2 bases at J, with 10 bases between. Sequenced material: whole blood, taken in connection with sensitization to the hapten diphenylcyclopropenone (DPC). This chain uses TRBV13 with TRBJ2-3; D is possibly TRBD2 (5 bases). This clonotype originated in a woman younger than 35 with alopecia areata. Some clones in this sample may be carry-over from other donors' samples. CDR3 residues: CASSSSGITDTQYF. DNA for the CDR3: TGTGCCAGCAGCTCGTCGGGGATCACAGATACGCAGTATTTT.